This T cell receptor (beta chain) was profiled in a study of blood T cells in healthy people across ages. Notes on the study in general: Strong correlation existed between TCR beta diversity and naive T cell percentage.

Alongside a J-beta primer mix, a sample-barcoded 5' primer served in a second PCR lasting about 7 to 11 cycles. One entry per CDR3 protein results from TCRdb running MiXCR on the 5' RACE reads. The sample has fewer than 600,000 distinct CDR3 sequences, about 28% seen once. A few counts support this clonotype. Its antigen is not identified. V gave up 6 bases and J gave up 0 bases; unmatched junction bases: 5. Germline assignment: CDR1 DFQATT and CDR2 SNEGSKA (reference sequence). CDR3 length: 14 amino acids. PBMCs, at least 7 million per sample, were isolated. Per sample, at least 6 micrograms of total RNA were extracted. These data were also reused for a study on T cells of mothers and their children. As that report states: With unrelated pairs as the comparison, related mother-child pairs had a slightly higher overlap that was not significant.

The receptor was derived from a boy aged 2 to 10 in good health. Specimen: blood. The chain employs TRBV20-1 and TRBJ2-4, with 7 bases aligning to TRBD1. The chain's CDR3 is CSATGQEAKNIQYF. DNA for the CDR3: TGCAGTGCAACTGGACAGGAAGCCAAAAACATTCAGTACTTC.